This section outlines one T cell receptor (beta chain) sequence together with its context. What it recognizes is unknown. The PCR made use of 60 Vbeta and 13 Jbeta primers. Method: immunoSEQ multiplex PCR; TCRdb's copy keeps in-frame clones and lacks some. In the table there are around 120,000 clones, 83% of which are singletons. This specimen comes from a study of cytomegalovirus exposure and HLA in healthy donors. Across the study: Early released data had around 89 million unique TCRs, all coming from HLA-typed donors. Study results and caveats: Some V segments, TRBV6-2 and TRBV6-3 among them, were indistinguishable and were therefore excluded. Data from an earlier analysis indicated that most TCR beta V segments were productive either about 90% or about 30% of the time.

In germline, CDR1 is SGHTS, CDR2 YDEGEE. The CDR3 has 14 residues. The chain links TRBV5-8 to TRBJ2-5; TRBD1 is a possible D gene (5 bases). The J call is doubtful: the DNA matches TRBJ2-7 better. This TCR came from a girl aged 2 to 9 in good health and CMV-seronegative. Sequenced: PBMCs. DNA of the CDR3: TGTGCCAGCAGCTTGAGCAGGGTTGCCTACGAGCAGTACTTC. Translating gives CASSLSRVAYEQYF.